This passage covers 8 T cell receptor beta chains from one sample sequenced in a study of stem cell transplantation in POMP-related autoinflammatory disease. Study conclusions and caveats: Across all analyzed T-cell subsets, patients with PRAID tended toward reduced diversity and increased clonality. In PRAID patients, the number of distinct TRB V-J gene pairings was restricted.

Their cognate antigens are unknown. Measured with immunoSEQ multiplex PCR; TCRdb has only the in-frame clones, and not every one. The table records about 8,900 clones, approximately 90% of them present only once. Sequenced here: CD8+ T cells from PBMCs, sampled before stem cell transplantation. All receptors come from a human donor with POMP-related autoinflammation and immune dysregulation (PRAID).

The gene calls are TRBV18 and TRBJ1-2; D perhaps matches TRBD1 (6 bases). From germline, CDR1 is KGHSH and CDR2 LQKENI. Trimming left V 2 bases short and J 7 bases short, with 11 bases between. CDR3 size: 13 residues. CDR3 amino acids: CASSPGTSFGYTF. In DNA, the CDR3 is TGTGCCAGCTCACCAGGGACATCTTTTGGCTACACCTTC.

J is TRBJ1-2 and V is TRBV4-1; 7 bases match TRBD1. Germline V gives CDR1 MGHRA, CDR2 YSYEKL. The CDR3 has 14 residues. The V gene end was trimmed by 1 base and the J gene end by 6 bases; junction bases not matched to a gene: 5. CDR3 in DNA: TGCGCCAGCAGCCAAGGAGGGGGCGCGGATGGCTACACCTTC. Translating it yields CASSQGGGADGYTF.

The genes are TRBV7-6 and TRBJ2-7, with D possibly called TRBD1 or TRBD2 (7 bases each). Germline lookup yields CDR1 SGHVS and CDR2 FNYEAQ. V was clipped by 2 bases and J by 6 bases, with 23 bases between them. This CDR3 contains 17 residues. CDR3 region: CASSLSGGGRPSLEQYF. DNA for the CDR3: TGTGCCAGCAGCTTATCAGGGGGGGGGCGCCCGTCCCTCGAGCAGTACTTC.

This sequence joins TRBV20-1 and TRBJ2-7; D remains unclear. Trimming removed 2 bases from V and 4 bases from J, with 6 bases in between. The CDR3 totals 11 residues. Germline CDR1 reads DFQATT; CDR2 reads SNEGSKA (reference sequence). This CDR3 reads CSARLLYEQYF. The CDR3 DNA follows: TGCAGTGCTAGATTGCTTTACGAGCAGTACTTC.

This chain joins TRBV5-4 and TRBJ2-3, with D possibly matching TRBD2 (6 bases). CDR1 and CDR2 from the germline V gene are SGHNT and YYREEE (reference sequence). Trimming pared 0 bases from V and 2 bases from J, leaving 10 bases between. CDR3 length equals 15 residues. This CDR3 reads CASSLVGGYTDTQYF. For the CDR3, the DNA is TGTGCCAGCAGCTTGGTCGGAGGGTACACAGATACGCAGTATTTT.

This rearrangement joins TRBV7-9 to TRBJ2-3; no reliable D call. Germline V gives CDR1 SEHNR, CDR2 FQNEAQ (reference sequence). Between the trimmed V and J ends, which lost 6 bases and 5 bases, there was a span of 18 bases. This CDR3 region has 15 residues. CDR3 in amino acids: CASRSTIIPQDTQYF. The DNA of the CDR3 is TGTGCCAGCAGGTCGACGATAATCCCACAAGATACGCAGTATTTT.

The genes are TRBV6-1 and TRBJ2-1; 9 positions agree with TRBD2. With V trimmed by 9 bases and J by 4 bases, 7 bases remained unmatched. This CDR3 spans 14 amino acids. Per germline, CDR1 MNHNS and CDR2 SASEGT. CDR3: CASNLAGLYNEQFF. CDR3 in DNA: TGTGCCAGTAACCTAGCGGGGCTATACAATGAGCAGTTCTTC.

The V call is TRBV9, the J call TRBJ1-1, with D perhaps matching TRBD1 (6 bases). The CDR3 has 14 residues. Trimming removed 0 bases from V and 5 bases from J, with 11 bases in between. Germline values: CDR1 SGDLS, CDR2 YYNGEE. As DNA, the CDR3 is TGTGCCAGCAGCGTAGGAGGGGGGTTGACTGAAGCTTTCTTT. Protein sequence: CASSVGGGLTEAFF.